This TCR beta chain was identified in a study of CD8+CD57+ T cells in acquired aplastic anemia. The wider study: Mean DNA quantity obtained from sorted CD4+ and CD8+ cells was about 3.2 ug. For CD4+ cells, healthy donors had an average of roughly 11 million reads. Study results and caveats: Shared by patients and controls, some 29 CD8+ CDR3s were abundant in patients. Patients and healthy controls showed no significant CD8+ Simpson's diversity difference.

TCR beta VDJ combinations and CDR3 sequences were profiled from genomic DNA. TCRdb independently ran MiXCR on the reads; one entry per CDR3 protein. The profile shows approximately 380,000 distinct CDR3 sequences, 65% to 80% of them singletons. Comments on this clonotype: What it binds is not known.

The source material was sorted CD4+, CD8+, or CD8+CD57+ T cells (not recorded which) from PBMCs. The source of this sequence is a human donor in good health, serving as a control.

The CDR3 spells CASGMGQHGETQYF. In DNA, the CDR3 is TGTGCTAGTGGGATGGGTCAACATGGAGAGACCCAGTACTTC. The rearrangement links TRBV12-3 or TRBV12-4 to TRBJ2-5; D uncertain. The CDR3 runs 14 residues.